These T cell receptor beta chains were read from a single sample in a study of human T cells and chemical hapten exposure. TCRdb recomputed calls from the RACE reads with MiXCR, one row per CDR3 protein. The sample includes about 340,000 distinct CDR3 sequences, approximately 6.3% of them seen just once. This specimen consisted of whole blood, obtained in connection with sensitization to the hapten diphenylcyclopropenone (DPC). These receptors were obtained from a woman between 18 and 30 years old with alopecia areata. Some clones in this sample may be carry-over from other donors' samples. Each CDR3 is given with its conserved first and last residue. A D gene is named only where the DNA matches it firmly. The size field is filled for only some rows; it gives once, few, many or a size class.

v_call	clone_size	j_call	d_call	cdr3_nt	cdr3_aa
TRBV7-9	many	TRBJ1-4	TRBD1	TGTGCCAGCAGCTTAGGCAGGGGGCCGGATGAAAAACTGTTTTTT	CASSLGRGPDEKLFF
TRBV7-9	many	TRBJ2-1	TRBD2	TGTGCCAGCAGTCCTGCCCGGAGCGGGGTAAAGTGGGAGTTCTTC	CASSPARSGVKWEFF
TRBV7-9	-	TRBJ2-3	TRBD1	TGTGCCAGCAGCTTATATCTGGACAGGGTGACCGATACGCAGTATTTT	CASSLYLDRVTDTQYF
TRBV20-1	-	TRBJ2-7	-	TGCAGTGCTAGAGACGGAGAGATCGATTCCTACGAGCAGTACTTC	CSARDGEIDSYEQYF
TRBV25-1	many	TRBJ2-7	-	TGTGCCAGCAGTGCCTCCTACGAGCAGTACTTC	CASSASYEQYF
TRBV6-5	-	TRBJ1-1	-	TGTGCCAGCCTACCCCCGGGACGAATCTTGAACACTGAAGCTTTCTTT	CASLPPGRILNTEAFF
TRBV20-1	many	TRBJ1-2	TRBD1	TGCAGTGCTCGGGACAGGGGATCCTATGGCTACACCTTC	CSARDRGSYGYTF
TRBV7-9	few	TRBJ1-1	-	TGTGCCAGCAGCTTAACGGCGGGTCTAACTCCTGAAGCTTTCTTT	CASSLTAGLTPEAFF
TRBV29-1	many	TRBJ1-3	-	TGCAGCGTCGAAGGGCAGGGAGAAAGGGGAAACACCATATATTTT	CSVEGQGERGNTIYF
TRBV4-3	many	TRBJ2-2	TRBD2	TGCGCCAGCAGCCAGGGGCTAGCGGGGAACACCGGGGAGCTGTTTTTT	CASSQGLAGNTGELFF
TRBV19	-	TRBJ1-2	TRBD1	TGTGCCACCACGACAGGGTGGTATGGCTACACCTTC	CATTTGWYGYTF
TRBV9	few	TRBJ1-6	TRBD1	TGTGCCAGCAGCGTAGGCTTGGACAGGGGTTGGAATTCACCCCTCCACTTT	CASSVGLDRGWNSPLHF
TRBV7-9	many	TRBJ1-1	-	TGTGCCAGCAGCATACAGGGTGTTGAAACTGAAGCTTTCTTT	CASSIQGVETEAFF
TRBV13	few	TRBJ2-1	TRBD2	TGTGCCAGCAGCCGCCTGGGTAGCGGGGGGGCCAATGAGCAGTTCTTC	CASSRLGSGGANEQFF
TRBV6-5	few	TRBJ1-2	TRBD1	TGTGCCAGCAGTAGGACAGGGAGGGTTGAAGGCTACACCTTC	CASSRTGRVEGYTF
TRBV11-1	many	TRBJ2-3	-	TGTGCCAGCAGCTTAGGCAGGGCGGACACAGATACGCAGTATTTT	CASSLGRADTDTQYF
TRBV6-2/TRBV6-3	many	TRBJ2-3	-	TGTGCCAGCAGTCACCGGACGGAAAGTTCCTTCACAGATACGCAGTATTTT	CASSHRTESSFTDTQYF
TRBV7-3	many	TRBJ1-1	-	TGTGCCAGCAGCTCCTACGGGACGAACACTGAAGCTTTCTTT	CASSSYGTNTEAFF
TRBV3-1	few	TRBJ1-2	-	TGTGCCAGCAGCCAAGGCGCCTGGCGGCAGTATGGCTACACCTTC	CASSQGAWRQYGYTF
TRBV7-2	many	TRBJ2-3	TRBD2	TGTGCCAGCAGAGCTAGCGGGGGATCAACAGATACGCAGTATTTT	CASRASGGSTDTQYF
TRBV10-3	-	TRBJ2-3	-	TGTGCCATCAGTGAGCTTGAGGGGGATACGCAGTATTTT	CAISELEGDTQYF
TRBV7-2	many	TRBJ2-1	-	TGTGCCAGCAGCCCACCCCCTTGGGGGAGCTCCTACAATGAGCAGTTCTTC	CASSPPPWGSSYNEQFF
TRBV7-9	-	TRBJ2-3	-	TGTGCCAGCAGTCAGGGACCCTCTAGCACAGATACGCAGTATTTT	CASSQGPSSTDTQYF
TRBV19	-	TRBJ2-2	-	TGTGCCAGTAGTATATCCATCACCGGGGAGCTGTTTTTT	CASSISITGELFF
TRBV11-2	-	TRBJ1-1	-	TGTGCCAGCAGGCGGATTGAAGCTTTCTTT	CASRRIEAFF
TRBV9	-	TRBJ2-7	-	TGTGCCAGCAGCGTAGTTTCGGGGGCAGGAAATGAGCAGTACTTC	CASSVVSGAGNEQYF
TRBV27	few	TRBJ2-7	TRBD1	TGTGCCAGCAGTTACACCGGGACAGAGATTTACGAGCAGTACTTC	CASSYTGTEIYEQYF
TRBV9	-	TRBJ2-7	-	TGTGCCAGCAGCGTAGGACCCGATGCCGCCTACGAGCAGTACTTC	CASSVGPDAAYEQYF
TRBV3-1	-	TRBJ1-2	-	TGTGCCAGCAGCCAAGATTTTGGATCCTATGGCTACACCTTC	CASSQDFGSYGYTF
TRBV7-2	-	TRBJ2-2	-	TGTGCCAGCAGCTTAGTAAGGAGCACCGGGGAGCTGTTTTTT	CASSLVRSTGELFF
TRBV12-3/TRBV12-4	few	TRBJ1-6	-	TGTGCCAGCACCCAGGACGTTCCGGTCAATTCACCCCTCCACTTT	CASTQDVPVNSPLHF
TRBV20-1	many	TRBJ2-1	-	TGCAGTGCCGGGGGCGGGGGCCGAATGGATGAGCAGTTCTTC	CSAGGGGRMDEQFF
TRBV6-5	few	TRBJ1-1	-	TGTGCCAGCAGTTACTCCATCGGACTCCTCACTGAAGCTTTCTTT	CASSYSIGLLTEAFF
TRBV13	few	TRBJ1-5	-	TGTGCCAGCAGCTTAGGCCCATTGGGTCAGCCCCAGCATTTT	CASSLGPLGQPQHF
TRBV20-1	few	TRBJ2-7	-	TGCAGTGCTAGAACTTGGGGGGAATACGAGCAGTACTTC	CSARTWGEYEQYF
TRBV28	-	TRBJ1-1	TRBD1	TGTGCCAGCAGGGAACGACAGGGGCGAGACCCTGAAGCTTTCTTT	CASRERQGRDPEAFF
TRBV4-2	few	TRBJ2-3	TRBD2	TGTGCCAGCAGCCACCCTTCCGGACTAGCGGGGGGCCCAGATACGCAGTATTTT	CASSHPSGLAGGPDTQYF
TRBV12-3/TRBV12-4	few	TRBJ1-1	-	TGTGCCAGCAGTCCAGGGTTTTACGAAGCTTTCTTT	CASSPGFYEAFF
TRBV7-9	many	TRBJ2-1	-	TGTGCCAGCAGCCGGGACTTGGGGGATGAGCAGTTCTTC	CASSRDLGDEQFF
TRBV14	many	TRBJ2-1	-	TGTGCCAGCAGCCAAGTTTACTACCTGAAGTTCTTC	CASSQVYYLKFF
TRBV6-5	-	TRBJ1-2	-	TGTGCCAGCAGTTACTCCGGACGGCTTAACTATGGCTACACCTTC	CASSYSGRLNYGYTF
TRBV2	many	TRBJ2-7	-	TGTGCCAGCACCGCAGGGGGGAGCTCCTACGAGCAGTACTTC	CASTAGGSSYEQYF
TRBV12-3/TRBV12-4	many	TRBJ2-3	TRBD2	TGTGCCAGCAGTTCCCCGGGACTAGCAGGGGATACGCAGTATTTT	CASSSPGLAGDTQYF
TRBV24-1	few	TRBJ1-5	TRBD1	TGTGCCACCAGTGACCGGACAGGGGCCAATCAGCCCCAGCATTTT	CATSDRTGANQPQHF
TRBV7-8	-	TRBJ1-1	-	TGTGCCAGCAGCTTAAGGAGCATCCCAAGTATGAACACTGAAGCTTTCTTT	CASSLRSIPSMNTEAFF